A selection of T cell receptor beta chains follows, all from one sample in a study of beta chain features in type 1 diabetes. Sequenced by immunoSEQ multiplex PCR; TCRdb stores in-frame clones only, minus some. The top ten clones hold approximately 0.022% of a sample with about 700,000 clones, roughly 13% of them seen once. The sample taken for sequencing was naive CD4+ T cells from blood. The source of these receptors is a man aged 18 to 30 with type 1 diabetes. Both conserved end residues are part of each CDR3. Each record gives: clone size, D gene, V gene, J gene, CDR3 protein, CDR3 DNA. The D gene is left open where the match is weak. Size is stated for part of the rows, as once, few or many counts, or as a class when the clone is expanded.

size: .; D: .; V: TRBV14; J: TRBJ1-4; CDR3: CASSQGPRREINEKLFF; DNA: TGTGCCAGCAGCCAAGGGCCGAGGAGGGAGATAAATGAAAAACTGTTTTTT
size: few; D: .; V: TRBV9; J: TRBJ1-2; CDR3: CASSSRGPEVYGYTF; DNA: TGTGCCAGCAGCTCAAGGGGACCGGAGGTATATGGCTACACCTTC
size: few; D: .; V: TRBV5-1; J: TRBJ1-2; CDR3: CASSPQDQIYGYTF; DNA: TGCGCCAGCAGCCCCCAAGACCAGATCTATGGCTACACCTTC
size: few; D: .; V: TRBV13; J: TRBJ1-3; CDR3: CASSFRAGNTIYF; DNA: TGTGCCAGCAGCTTTCGGGCGGGAAACACCATATATTTT
size: .; D: TRBD2; V: TRBV6-4; J: TRBJ2-3; CDR3: CASSSSGATDTQYF; DNA: TGTGCCAGCAGCAGCAGCGGGGCTACAGATACGCAGTATTTT
size: .; D: TRBD1; V: TRBV29-1; J: TRBJ1-1; CDR3: CSVRPGGTGVTEAFF; DNA: TGCAGCGTCCGCCCGGGTGGGACAGGGGTGACTGAAGCTTTCTTT
size: few; D: .; V: TRBV11-2; J: TRBJ2-5; CDR3: CASSYISGVETQYF; DNA: TGTGCCAGCAGCTACATATCAGGGGTGGAGACCCAGTACTTC
size: .; D: TRBD1; V: TRBV2; J: TRBJ2-2; CDR3: CASFGQGNTGELFF; DNA: TGTGCCAGCTTCGGACAGGGGAACACCGGGGAGCTGTTTTTT
size: few; D: .; V: TRBV5-1; J: TRBJ2-1; CDR3: CASSFRQTKDNEQFF; DNA: TGCGCCAGCAGCTTTAGACAGACAAAGGACAATGAGCAGTTCTTC
size: .; D: .; V: TRBV7-9; J: TRBJ1-5; CDR3: CASSFDGKYQPQHF; DNA: TGTGCCAGCAGCTTCGACGGAAAGTATCAGCCCCAGCATTTT
size: .; D: TRBD1; V: TRBV7-9; J: TRBJ1-1; CDR3: CASSLETGTEAFF; DNA: TGTGCCAGCAGCTTAGAGACAGGGACTGAAGCTTTCTTT
size: .; D: .; V: TRBV10-3; J: TRBJ1-2; CDR3: CAIAGSSVNYGYTF; DNA: TGTGCCATCGCAGGGAGCTCCGTTAACTATGGCTACACCTTC
size: .; D: TRBD1; V: TRBV28; J: TRBJ2-3; CDR3: CATINPYPRQGAWADTQYF; DNA: TGTGCCACTATTAATCCCTACCCCCGGCAGGGGGCTTGGGCAGATACGCAGTATTTT